This is a list of T cell receptor beta chains from one sample in a study of T cell responses to AZD1222 COVID-19 vaccine. Generated by immunoSEQ multiplex PCR, the TCRdb table keeps only in-frame clones and is missing some. Of roughly 56,000 clones in the sample, around 80% were seen once. The input for sequencing was peripheral blood, taken 28 days after the second AZD1222 dose. The receptors come from an adult who received the AZD1222 COVID-19 vaccine. Each CDR3 is given with its conserved first and last residue. Each record gives: J gene, clone size, V gene, D gene, CDR3 protein, CDR3 DNA. D genes are given only for firm matches. Rows give clone size only sometimes, using once, few, many, or a class for an expanded clone.

TRBJ2-5,once,TRBV4-3,TRBD2,CASSQGGLAGGFGETQYF,TGCGCCAGCAGCCAAGGGGGACTAGCGGGAGGGTTTGGGGAGACCCAGTACTTC
TRBJ1-5,.,TRBV18,.,CASSPLRNQPQHF,TGTGCCAGCTCCCCGCTAAGGAATCAGCCCCAGCATTTT
TRBJ2-1,once,TRBV4-2,.,CASSQGQGIGPSSYNEQFF,TGTGCCAGCAGCCAAGGGCAAGGGATTGGGCCCAGCTCCTACAATGAGCAGTTCTTC
TRBJ2-7,.,TRBV15,.,CATSREASVHEQYF,TGTGCCACCAGCAGAGAGGCGTCAGTCCACGAGCAGTACTTC
TRBJ2-1,.,TRBV11-2,TRBD2,CASSFAAGGLYNEQFF,TGTGCCAGCAGCTTCGCGGCGGGAGGGCTATACAATGAGCAGTTCTTC
TRBJ2-3,.,TRBV9,.,CASSVAWGSTDTQYF,TGTGCCAGCAGCGTAGCTTGGGGGAGTACAGATACGCAGTATTTT
TRBJ2-4,.,TRBV6-2/TRBV6-3,.,CASSTPQGSGYIQYF,TGTGCCAGCAGCACCCCTCAGGGGTCGGGATACATTCAGTACTTC
TRBJ1-5,few,TRBV15,.,CATSRGSSNQPQHF,TGTGCCACCAGCAGGGGGTCCTCCAATCAGCCCCAGCATTTT
TRBJ2-1,.,TRBV7-9,.,CASSLAGARWKETEQFF,TGTGCCAGCAGCTTAGCGGGGGCCCGCTGGAAAGAGACTGAGCAGTTCTTC
TRBJ1-3,.,TRBV4-1,.,CASSQIRGSGNTIYF,TGCGCCAGCAGCCAAATCCGGGGCTCTGGAAACACCATATATTTT
TRBJ2-5,.,TRBV4-3,TRBD1,CASSQEGEGGSRETQYF,TGCGCCAGCAGCCAAGAGGGGGAAGGGGGCTCGCGGGAGACCCAGTACTTC
TRBJ2-1,.,TRBV12-3/TRBV12-4,.,CASSPKIGQFF,TGTGCCAGCAGCCCAAAGATCGGGCAGTTCTTC
TRBJ1-4,few,TRBV6-2/TRBV6-3,.,CASSYVRDEKLFF,TGTGCCAGCAGTTACGTCAGGGATGAAAAACTGTTTTTT
TRBJ2-4,.,TRBV6-2/TRBV6-3,.,CASSYTYSGVIQYF,TGTGCCAGCAGTTACACTTACTCTGGGGTCATTCAGTACTTC
TRBJ2-3,.,TRBV21-1,.,CASSTKTGPPDTQYF,TGTGCCAGCAGCACCAAGACAGGACCCCCAGATACGCAGTATTTT
TRBJ2-3,few,TRBV29-1,TRBD2,CSANRGLAGSLTDTQYF,TGCAGCGCCAATCGGGGACTAGCGGGCTCACTCACAGATACGCAGTATTTT